The sample holds one count of the clone carrying this T cell receptor (beta chain). The antigen remains undetermined. Method: immunoSEQ multiplex PCR; TCRdb's copy keeps in-frame clones and lacks some. The sample carries more than 95,000 clones, roughly nine tenths recorded once. This entry comes from a study of graft-versus-host responses after intestinal transplantation. Study-level information: Recipients had multivisceral, liver-intestinal, or isolated intestinal transplants.

CDR1 is KGHSH, CDR2 LQKENI, per germline. The CDR3 is 15 residues long. With 2 bases removed from V and 3 bases from J, the gap between germline ends came to 13 bases. The receptor's source is a human donor who received an intestinal transplant. Sequencing used unstimulated CD4+ T cells sorted from spleen or lymph node cells, obtained before intestinal transplant. The V and J genes are TRBV18 and TRBJ1-2; D is perhaps TRBD1 (6 bases). DNA for the CDR3: TGTGCCAGCTCACCAAGGAACAGGGCGGACTATGGCTACACCTTC. Translating it yields CASSPRNRADYGYTF.